This T cell receptor (beta chain) was documented in a study of T cell repertoires in cytomegalovirus infection. For the study at large: Selection of CMV epitopes for the study included recently identified HLA-C-restricted and well-studied HLA-B-restricted ones.

Overall study results and limits: The ex vivo response was dominated by HLA-C-restricted CMV-specific TCR beta clonotypes. Based on cumulative public TCR beta family frequency, carriers of CMV plus the relevant HLA were identified.

This clonotype was found a few times. Antigen unknown. TCRdb called the reads again in MiXCR, with one record for every CDR3 protein. The sample includes about a million distinct CDR3 sequences, around 32% seen only once; the top ten take over 12%. Germline loops: CDR1 MDHEN, CDR2 SYDVKM. Trimming removed 3 bases at V and 0 bases at J, with 15 bases between. This CDR3 contains 16 residues. The receptor comes from a human donor in good health (CMV status not recorded). Some clones in this sample may be carry-over from other donors' samples. The sample in question was cultured CD8+ T cells from PBMCs, obtained from culture after CMV antigen stimulation. The chain joins TRBV28 to TRBJ2-7; D is possibly TRBD1 or TRBD2 (5 bases each). The CDR3 DNA reads TGTGCCAGCAGTTTGGGTTTCCGGGACGGCTCCTACGAGCAGTACGTC. Protein product: CASSLGFRDGSYEQYV.